These T cell receptor beta chains were read from a single sample in a study of PD-L1 blockade in urothelial cancer. Using immunoSEQ multiplex PCR, the repertoire was profiled, and TCRdb retains in-frame clones only, with some absent. This sample has 30,000 to 50,000 clones, with about 89% found just once. Source: PBMCs, taken around atezolizumab (anti-PD-L1) treatment. These receptors were obtained from a man between 60 and 75 years old with urothelial cancer. The CDR3 runs from the conserved cysteine through the conserved F or W. D genes are given only for firm matches. Rows give clone size only sometimes, using once, few, many, or a class for an expanded clone.

v_call,j_call,clone_size,d_call,cdr3_aa,cdr3_nt
TRBV18,TRBJ2-7,few,TRBD2,CASSGTSGYEQYF,TGTGCCAGCTCGGGGACTAGCGGCTACGAGCAGTACTTC
TRBV23-1,TRBJ1-5,NA,NA,CASSHEPRQKNQPQHF,TGCGCCAGCAGTCACGAGCCGAGACAGAAGAATCAGCCCCAGCATTTT
TRBV27,TRBJ2-7,NA,TRBD1,CASSPRTGGYEQYF,TGTGCCAGCAGTCCCCGGACAGGGGGGTACGAGCAGTACTTC
TRBV28,TRBJ2-7,NA,TRBD1,CASSSGTGSREQYF,TGTGCCAGCAGTTCCGGGACAGGTTCTCGGGAGCAGTACTTC
TRBV14,TRBJ2-7,NA,TRBD1,CASSLGQGSYEQYF,TGTGCCAGCAGCCTCGGACAGGGTTCCTACGAGCAGTACTTC
TRBV7-2,TRBJ2-7,NA,TRBD1,CASSLEGGHYEQYF,TGTGCCAGCAGCTTAGAAGGGGGCCACTACGAGCAGTACTTC
TRBV2,TRBJ1-2,once,NA,CASSVNNRSYGYTF,TGTGCCAGCAGTGTAAATAACAGGAGTTATGGCTACACCTTC
TRBV6-1,TRBJ2-7,NA,NA,CASSDNSRGKGYEQYF,TGTGCCAGCAGTGATAACTCCCGGGGTAAAGGGTACGAGCAGTACTTC
TRBV28,TRBJ2-7,NA,NA,CASGRGAGKYEQYF,TGTGCCAGCGGGCGCGGGGCGGGGAAATACGAGCAGTACTTC
TRBV4-2,TRBJ2-6,NA,TRBD2,CASSPQAGLAFSGANVLTF,TGTGCCAGCAGCCCCCAGGCGGGACTAGCGTTCTCTGGGGCCAACGTCCTGACTTTC
TRBV9,TRBJ2-1,NA,NA,CASSVADNEQFF,TGTGCCAGCAGCGTGGCGGACAATGAGCAGTTCTTC
TRBV6-1,TRBJ2-5,NA,TRBD1,CASSVGTGGLQETQYF,TGTGCCAGCAGTGTGGGGACAGGGGGCCTTCAAGAGACCCAGTACTTC
TRBV9,TRBJ2-7,NA,NA,CASSVELAPREQYF,TGTGCCAGCAGCGTAGAACTAGCACCGAGGGAGCAGTACTTC
TRBV19,TRBJ1-4,few,NA,CASNGRGFWGEKLFF,TGTGCCAGTAACGGCAGGGGTTTCTGGGGTGAAAAACTGTTTTTT
TRBV7-6,TRBJ1-2,NA,NA,CASSLGGTEHYGYTF,TGTGCCAGCAGCTTAGGCGGAACTGAACACTATGGCTACACCTTC
TRBV28,TRBJ1-1,once,NA,CASSSVTVMNTEAFF,TGTGCCAGCAGCTCAGTAACAGTCATGAACACTGAAGCTTTCTTT
TRBV7-2,TRBJ2-7,NA,TRBD1,CASSNRQGWNEQYF,TGTGCCAGCAGCAACCGACAGGGTTGGAACGAGCAGTACTTC
TRBV5-1,TRBJ2-3,NA,TRBD1,CASSLTGVSSADTQYF,TGCGCCAGCAGCTTGACAGGGGTCAGTTCGGCAGATACGCAGTATTTT
TRBV21-1,TRBJ2-7,once,NA,CASSLTSEQYF,TGTGCCAGCAGCTTGACATCCGAGCAGTACTTC
TRBV10-2,TRBJ1-4,once,TRBD1,CASRRGPPEKLFF,TGCGCCAGCAGGAGGGGGCCCCCCGAAAAACTGTTTTTT
TRBV6-4,TRBJ2-1,NA,TRBD2,CASSVLSGGAEEQFF,TGTGCCAGCAGTGTTTTAAGCGGGGGGGCCGAGGAGCAGTTCTTC
TRBV11-1,TRBJ2-1,few,TRBD2,CASSPGGPGDSYNEQFF,TGTGCCAGCAGCCCGGGAGGGCCGGGTGACTCCTACAATGAGCAGTTCTTC
TRBV9,TRBJ2-5,NA,TRBD1,CASSYSDRGLVKAEETQYF,TGTGCCAGCAGCTATTCCGACAGGGGGCTCGTAAAGGCCGAAGAGACCCAGTACTTC
TRBV5-1,TRBJ1-1,NA,NA,CASSSQGYTEAFF,TGCGCCAGCAGCTCACAGGGATACACTGAAGCTTTCTTT
TRBV4-1,TRBJ1-3,NA,NA,CASSQDKGVSGGNTIYF,TGCGCCAGCAGCCAAGATAAGGGGGTATCGGGTGGAAACACCATATATTTT
TRBV5-5,TRBJ2-3,NA,NA,CASSRLGTDTQYF,TGTGCCAGCAGCCGCCTAGGAACAGATACGCAGTATTTT
TRBV11-3,TRBJ2-5,NA,TRBD1,CASSQRDSQETQYF,TGTGCCAGCAGCCAACGGGACAGCCAAGAGACCCAGTACTTC
TRBV19,TRBJ2-3,once,NA,CASYREGDTQYF,TGTGCCAGTTACAGGGAAGGAGATACGCAGTATTTT
TRBV6-6,TRBJ1-2,NA,TRBD1,CASSSIGTGGIGGYTF,TGTGCCAGCAGTTCGATAGGGACAGGGGGCATCGGTGGCTACACCTTC
TRBV5-4,TRBJ1-4,once,TRBD1,CASSFGGQEDEKLFF,TGTGCCAGCAGCTTCGGCGGACAGGAAGATGAAAAACTGTTTTTT
TRBV5-1,TRBJ2-7,once,TRBD1,CASSGDPGQRTGEQYF,TGCGCCAGCAGCGGTGACCCGGGACAGAGGACGGGGGAGCAGTACTTC
TRBV29-1,TRBJ1-2,NA,NA,CSVENLPGADGYTF,TGCAGCGTTGAAAACCTGCCGGGTGCTGATGGCTACACCTTC
TRBV16,TRBJ1-5,NA,NA,CASSPQGYQPQHF,TGTGCCAGCAGCCCGCAGGGGTATCAGCCCCAGCATTTT
TRBV2,TRBJ2-1,NA,NA,CASKRRRDENEQFF,TGTGCCAGCAAGAGGAGGCGGGACGAAAATGAGCAGTTCTTC
TRBV7-9,TRBJ2-4,once,TRBD2,CASSLARGSGIGAIQYF,TGTGCCAGCAGCTTAGCGCGCGGTAGCGGGATTGGGGCCATTCAGTACTTC
TRBV12-5,TRBJ1-1,once,NA,CASGHRTENTEAFF,TGTGCTAGTGGTCATCGGACAGAGAACACTGAAGCTTTCTTT
TRBV4-2,TRBJ2-7,NA,NA,CASSQPGSLPEQYF,TGTGCCAGCAGCCAGCCGGGGTCTCTGCCCGAGCAGTACTTC
TRBV30,TRBJ1-3,NA,NA,CAWRILRPGNTIYF,TGTGCCTGGAGGATACTCAGGCCTGGAAACACCATATATTTT
TRBV11-2,TRBJ2-7,NA,TRBD2,CASSATSGSTYEQYF,TGTGCCAGCAGCGCGACTAGCGGGAGTACTTACGAGCAGTACTTC
TRBV5-6,TRBJ2-7,NA,TRBD1,CASSYTGGFSYEQYF,TGTGCCAGCAGCTATACAGGGGGCTTTTCCTACGAGCAGTACTTC
TRBV5-8,TRBJ1-1,once,NA,CASSSRTLGTEAFF,TGTGCCAGCAGCTCTCGGACTCTCGGGACTGAAGCTTTCTTT
TRBV5-1,TRBJ1-4,NA,NA,CASSLLRGPNEKLFF,TGCGCCAGCAGCTTGTTGCGGGGGCCGAATGAAAAACTGTTTTTT
TRBV2,TRBJ2-7,NA,TRBD1,CASRPGTDHEQYF,TGTGCCAGCAGACCCGGGACAGACCACGAGCAGTACTTC
TRBV27,TRBJ2-6,NA,TRBD1,CASSLTGLRGGANVLTF,TGTGCCAGCAGTTTGACAGGGCTCCGGGGTGGGGCCAACGTCCTGACTTTC
TRBV19,TRBJ1-4,once,NA,CASRGQSNEKLFF,TGTGCCAGTAGAGGACAGTCTAATGAAAAACTGTTTTTT
TRBV5-1,TRBJ2-4,NA,NA,CASSLPSKDIQYF,TGCGCCAGCAGCTTGCCTAGCAAGGACATTCAGTACTTC
TRBV5-1,TRBJ2-2,NA,TRBD1,CASSTGYTGELFF,TGCGCCAGCTCGACAGGGTACACCGGGGAGCTGTTTTTT
TRBV6-5,TRBJ2-7,NA,TRBD1,CASTGTGGYEQYF,TGTGCCAGCACCGGGACAGGGGGCTACGAGCAGTACTTC
TRBV7-8,TRBJ1-1,NA,NA,CASSLVMARGAATEAFF,TGTGCCAGCAGCTTAGTAATGGCTAGGGGCGCTGCCACTGAAGCTTTCTTT
TRBV5-1,TRBJ1-2,once,NA,CASSWDILYGYTF,TGCGCCAGCAGCTGGGACATTCTCTATGGCTACACCTTC
TRBV6-4,TRBJ2-5,NA,TRBD2,CASSNTSGSTETQYF,TGTGCCAGCAGTAACACTAGCGGGAGCACCGAGACCCAGTACTTC
TRBV2,TRBJ2-7,NA,NA,CASRGDMYEQYF,TGTGCCAGCAGGGGAGACATGTACGAGCAGTACTTC
TRBV5-4,TRBJ2-1,NA,NA,CASSRSTRDYNEQFF,TGTGCCAGCAGCCGCTCGACTAGGGATTACAATGAGCAGTTCTTC
TRBV12-1,TRBJ2-5,NA,NA,CASSFCPSGSEYAQETQYF,TGTGCCAGCAGCTTTTGTCCCAGCGGGAGTGAGTATGCCCAAGAGACCCAGTACTTC
TRBV4-3,TRBJ2-5,NA,TRBD2,CASSQGGAGGETQYF,TGCGCCAGCAGCCAAGGTGGGGCGGGGGGGGAGACCCAGTACTTC
TRBV28,TRBJ2-7,once,TRBD1,CASLRDRVTYEQYF,TGTGCCAGCCTAAGGGACAGGGTTACCTACGAGCAGTACTTC
TRBV6-6,TRBJ2-7,once,NA,CASSPDKGVREQYF,TGTGCCAGCAGCCCTGACAAGGGGGTCCGAGAGCAGTACTTC